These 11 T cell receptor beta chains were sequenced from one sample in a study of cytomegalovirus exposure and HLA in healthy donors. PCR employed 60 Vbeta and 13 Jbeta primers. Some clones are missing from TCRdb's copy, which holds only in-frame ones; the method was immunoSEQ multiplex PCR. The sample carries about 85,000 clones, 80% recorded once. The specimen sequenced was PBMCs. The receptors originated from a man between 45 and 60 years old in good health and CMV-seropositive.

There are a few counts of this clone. CDR3 loop: CASRTGGSSGELFF. In DNA, the CDR3 is TGTGCCAGCAGGACGGGAGGGTCGTCCGGGGAGCTGTTTTTT. The rearrangement uses TRBV6-1 and TRBJ2-2; 8 nucleotides match TRBD2. CDR1 and CDR2 from the germline V gene are MNHNS and SASEGT. The V and J ends lost 6 bases and 6 bases, in that order; junction bases with no gene match: 6. The CDR3 covers 14 residues.

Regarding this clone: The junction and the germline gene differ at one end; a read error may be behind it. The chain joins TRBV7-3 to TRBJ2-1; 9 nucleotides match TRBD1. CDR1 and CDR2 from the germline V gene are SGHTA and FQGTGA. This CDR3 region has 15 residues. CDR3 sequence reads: CAGSLNRGLDDEQFF. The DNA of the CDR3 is TGTGCCGGCAGCTTAAACAGGGGGCTGGACGATGAGCAGTTCTTC.

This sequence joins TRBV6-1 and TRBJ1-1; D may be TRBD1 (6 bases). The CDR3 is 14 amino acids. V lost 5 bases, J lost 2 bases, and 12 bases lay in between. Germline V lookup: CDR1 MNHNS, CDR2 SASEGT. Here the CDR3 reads CASSPTGPNTEAFF. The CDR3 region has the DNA TGTGCCAGCAGTCCTACAGGGCCCAACACTGAAGCTTTCTTT.

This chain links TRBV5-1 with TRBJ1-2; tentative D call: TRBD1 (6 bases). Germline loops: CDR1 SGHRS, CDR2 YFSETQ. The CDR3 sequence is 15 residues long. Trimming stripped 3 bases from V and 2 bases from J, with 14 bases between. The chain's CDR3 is CASSSIDQGNYGYTF. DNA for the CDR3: TGCGCCAGCAGCTCGATTGATCAGGGGAACTATGGCTACACCTTC.

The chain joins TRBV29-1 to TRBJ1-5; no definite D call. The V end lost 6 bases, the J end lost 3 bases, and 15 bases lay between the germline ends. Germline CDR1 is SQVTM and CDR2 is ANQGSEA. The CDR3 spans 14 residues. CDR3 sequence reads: CSVVLPLFNQPQHF. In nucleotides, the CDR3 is TGCAGCGTCGTACTCCCCCTATTCAATCAGCCCCAGCATTTT.

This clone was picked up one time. DNA for the CDR3: TGTGCCAGCAGTTTATGGGGGGGACAGGGGAATTACGAGCAGTACTTC. Protein product: CASSLWGGQGNYEQYF. The J gene is TRBJ2-7, the V gene TRBV27; 10 bases are shared with TRBD1. J gave up 4 bases and V 1 base, and 7 bases lay outside the gene matches. Germline V gene sequence: CDR1 MNHEY, CDR2 SMNVEV (reference sequence). The CDR3 loop spans 16 amino acids.

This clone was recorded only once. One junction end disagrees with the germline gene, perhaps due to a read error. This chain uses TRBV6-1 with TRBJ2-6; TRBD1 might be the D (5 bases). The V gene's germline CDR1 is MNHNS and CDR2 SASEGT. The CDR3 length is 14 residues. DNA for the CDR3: TGTGCCAGCAGTGAAGTTCCTGGGGCCAACGGCCTGACTTTC. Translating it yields CASSEVPGANGLTF.

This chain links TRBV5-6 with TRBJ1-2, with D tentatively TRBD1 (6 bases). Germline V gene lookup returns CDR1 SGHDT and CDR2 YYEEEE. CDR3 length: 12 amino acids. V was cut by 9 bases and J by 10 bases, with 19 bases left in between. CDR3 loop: CATIFGTGPYTF. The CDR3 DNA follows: TGTGCCACCATTTTTGGAACAGGGCCCTACACCTTC.

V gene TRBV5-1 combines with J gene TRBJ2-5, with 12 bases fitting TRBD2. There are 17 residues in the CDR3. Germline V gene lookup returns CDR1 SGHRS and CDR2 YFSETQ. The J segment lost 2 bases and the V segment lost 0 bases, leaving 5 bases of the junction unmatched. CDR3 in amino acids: CASSLGPSGRAQETQYF. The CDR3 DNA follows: TGCGCCAGCAGCTTGGGGCCTAGCGGGAGGGCTCAAGAGACCCAGTACTTC.

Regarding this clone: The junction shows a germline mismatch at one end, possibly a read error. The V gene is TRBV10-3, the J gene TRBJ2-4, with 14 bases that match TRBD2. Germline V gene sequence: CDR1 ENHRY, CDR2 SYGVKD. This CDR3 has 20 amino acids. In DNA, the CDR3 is TGTGCCATCAGTGAGTCGGGGACTAGCGGGAGCCCACTAGCCAAAAACAGTCAGTACTTC. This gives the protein CAISESGTSGSPLAKNSQYF.

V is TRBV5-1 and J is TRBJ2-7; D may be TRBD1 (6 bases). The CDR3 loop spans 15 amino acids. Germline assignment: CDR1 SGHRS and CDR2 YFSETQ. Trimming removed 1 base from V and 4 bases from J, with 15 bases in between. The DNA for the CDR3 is TGCGCCAGCAGCTTGATGGGCCAAGGGGGTTACGAGCAGTACTTC. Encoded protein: CASSLMGQGGYEQYF.